The clone carrying this T cell receptor beta chain has a handful of counts. The data stem from a study of tumor-infiltrating lymphocytes in primary liver carcinoma. Overall study: Resecting the tumor surgically was how the patients' primary liver carcinoma was treated.

The blood RNA (from unsorted whole blood) was obtained, and germline DNA was also extracted. A primer matching the constant region was used to make TCR beta cDNA from 500 to 600 ng of total RNA. Slightly modified ARM-PCR with three nested multiplex PCR rounds yielded TCR beta libraries. TRBV1-TRBV30 forward and Cbeta reverse primers drove the first two roughly 10-cycle rounds. TCRdb reanalysed the multiplex PCR reads using MiXCR and keeps one entry per CDR3 protein. Altogether 310,000 or so distinct CDR3 sequences are present, around three fifths being singletons, with the ten largest covering 15% to 20%. There are 11 residues in the CDR3. Germline CDR1 SGHDN, CDR2 FVKESK. V lost 0 bases to trimming and J lost 8 bases, with 5 bases between them.

Sequencing was carried out using peripheral blood. This sequence was found in a woman in her 30s with primary liver carcinoma and hepatitis B virus infection. This chain connects TRBV14 to TRBJ2-7; D is unclear. The CDR3 sequence is CASSQEQKQYF. CDR3 bases: TGTGCCAGCAGCCAAGAACAGAAGCAGTACTTC.